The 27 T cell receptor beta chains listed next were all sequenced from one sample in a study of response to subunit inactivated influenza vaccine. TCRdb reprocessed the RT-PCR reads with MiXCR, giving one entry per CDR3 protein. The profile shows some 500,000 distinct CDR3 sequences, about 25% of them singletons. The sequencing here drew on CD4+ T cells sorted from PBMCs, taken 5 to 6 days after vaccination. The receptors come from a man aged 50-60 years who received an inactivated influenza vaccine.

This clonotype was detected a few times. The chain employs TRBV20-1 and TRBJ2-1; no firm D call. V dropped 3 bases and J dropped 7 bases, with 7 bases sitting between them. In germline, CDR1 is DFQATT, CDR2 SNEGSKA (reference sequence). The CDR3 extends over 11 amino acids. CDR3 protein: CSASQANEQFF. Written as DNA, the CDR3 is TGCAGTGCTAGTCAAGCGAATGAGCAGTTCTTC.

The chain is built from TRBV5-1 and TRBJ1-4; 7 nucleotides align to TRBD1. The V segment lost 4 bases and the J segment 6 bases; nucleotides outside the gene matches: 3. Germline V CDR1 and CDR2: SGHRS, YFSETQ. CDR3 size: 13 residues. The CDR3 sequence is CASSTGDYEKLFF. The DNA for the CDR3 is TGCGCCAGCAGCACAGGGGATTATGAAAAACTGTTTTTT.

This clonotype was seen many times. The CDR3 DNA reads as TGTGCCAGCAGCCCTACGGACAGGGGACACGAGCAGTACTTC. This sequence encodes CASSPTDRGHEQYF. The J gene is TRBJ2-7, the V gene TRBV7-6, with 9 nucleotides matching TRBD1. The V gene's germline CDR1 is SGHVS and CDR2 FNYEAQ. This CDR3 region has 14 residues. J gave up 5 bases and V 5 bases, and 7 bases lay outside the gene matches.

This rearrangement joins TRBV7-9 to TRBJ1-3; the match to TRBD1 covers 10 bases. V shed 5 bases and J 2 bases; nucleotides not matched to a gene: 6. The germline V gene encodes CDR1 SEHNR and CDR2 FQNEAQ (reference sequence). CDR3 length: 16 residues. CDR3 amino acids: CASSTRQGATGNTIYF. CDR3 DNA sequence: TGTGCCAGCAGCACGCGACAGGGGGCGACTGGAAACACCATATATTTT.

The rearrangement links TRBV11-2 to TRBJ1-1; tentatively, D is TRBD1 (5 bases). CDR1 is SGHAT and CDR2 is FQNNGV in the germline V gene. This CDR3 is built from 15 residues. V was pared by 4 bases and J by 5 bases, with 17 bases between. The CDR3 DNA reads TGTGCCAGCAGCTATACCCAGGGCTCAGGAACTGAAGCTTTCTTT. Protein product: CASSYTQGSGTEAFF.

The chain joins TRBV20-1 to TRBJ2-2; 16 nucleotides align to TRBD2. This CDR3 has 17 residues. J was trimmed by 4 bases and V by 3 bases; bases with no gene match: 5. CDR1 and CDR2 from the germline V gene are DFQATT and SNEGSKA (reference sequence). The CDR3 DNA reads TGCAGTGCTAGGGGACTAGCGGGAGGGGGTAGCACCGGGGAGCTGTTTTTT. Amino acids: CSARGLAGGGSTGELFF.

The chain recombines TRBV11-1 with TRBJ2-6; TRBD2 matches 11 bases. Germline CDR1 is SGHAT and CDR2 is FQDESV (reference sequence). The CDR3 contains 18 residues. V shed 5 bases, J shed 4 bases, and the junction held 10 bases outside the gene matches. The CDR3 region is CASSPPSGRLAGANVLTF. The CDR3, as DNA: TGTGCCAGCAGCCCCCCTAGCGGGAGGTTGGCGGGGGCCAACGTCCTGACTTTC.

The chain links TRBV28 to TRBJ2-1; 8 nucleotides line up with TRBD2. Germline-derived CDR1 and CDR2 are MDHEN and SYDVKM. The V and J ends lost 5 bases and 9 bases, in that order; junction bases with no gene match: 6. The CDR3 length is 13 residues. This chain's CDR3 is CASSPTLAGEQFF. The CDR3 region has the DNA TGTGCCAGCAGTCCCACTCTAGCGGGTGAGCAGTTCTTC.

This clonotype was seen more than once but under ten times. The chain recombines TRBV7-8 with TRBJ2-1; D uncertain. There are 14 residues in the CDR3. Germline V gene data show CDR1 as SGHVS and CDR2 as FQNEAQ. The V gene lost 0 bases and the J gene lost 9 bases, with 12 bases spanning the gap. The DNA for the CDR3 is TGTGCCAGCAGCTTAGCCCTCAGAAGCTCTGAGCAGTTCTTC. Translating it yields CASSLALRSSEQFF.

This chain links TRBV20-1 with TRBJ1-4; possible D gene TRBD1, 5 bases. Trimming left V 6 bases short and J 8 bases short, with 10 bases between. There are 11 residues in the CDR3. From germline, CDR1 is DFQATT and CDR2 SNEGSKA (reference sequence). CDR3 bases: TGCAGTGCCTGGGGGGAGGAAAAACTGTTTTTT. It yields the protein CSAWGEEKLFF.

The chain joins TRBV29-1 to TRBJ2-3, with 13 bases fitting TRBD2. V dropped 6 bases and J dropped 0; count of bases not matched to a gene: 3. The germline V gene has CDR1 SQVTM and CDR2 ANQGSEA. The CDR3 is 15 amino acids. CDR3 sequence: CSVGGLAGSTDTQYF. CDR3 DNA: TGCAGCGTCGGGGGACTAGCGGGAAGCACAGATACGCAGTATTTT.

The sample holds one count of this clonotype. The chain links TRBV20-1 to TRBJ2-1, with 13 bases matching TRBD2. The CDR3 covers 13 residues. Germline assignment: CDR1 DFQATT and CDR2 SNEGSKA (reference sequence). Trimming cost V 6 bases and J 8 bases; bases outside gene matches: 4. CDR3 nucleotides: TGCAGTGCGGGACTAGCGGGGTTGGATGAGCAGTTCTTC. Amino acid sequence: CSAGLAGLDEQFF.

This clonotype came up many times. The chain's CDR3 is CASSPFRREGTDTQYF. The CDR3 region has the DNA TGTGCCAGCAGCCCCTTCCGGCGGGAGGGCACAGATACGCAGTATTTT. The gene calls are TRBV5-6 and TRBJ2-3; TRBD2 aligns across 8 bases. J was trimmed by 1 base and V by 4 bases; bases with no gene match: 8. The CDR3 extends over 16 amino acids. CDR1 and CDR2 from the germline V gene are SGHDT and YYEEEE. Together with reference TRBV5-6 and TRBJ2-3, the CDR3 gives the full variable domain: DAGVTQSPTHLIKTRGQQVTLRCSPKSGHDTVSWYQQALGQGPQFIFQYYEEEERQRGNFPDRFSGHQFPNYSSELNVNALLLGDSALYLCASSPFRREGTDTQYFGPGTRLTVL.

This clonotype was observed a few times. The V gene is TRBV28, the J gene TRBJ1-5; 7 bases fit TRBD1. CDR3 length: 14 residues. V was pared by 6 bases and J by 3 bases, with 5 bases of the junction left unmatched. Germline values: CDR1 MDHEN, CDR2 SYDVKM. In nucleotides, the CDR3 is TGTGCCAGCAGCCAGGGACAGCACAATCAGCCCCAGCATTTT. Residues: CASSQGQHNQPQHF.

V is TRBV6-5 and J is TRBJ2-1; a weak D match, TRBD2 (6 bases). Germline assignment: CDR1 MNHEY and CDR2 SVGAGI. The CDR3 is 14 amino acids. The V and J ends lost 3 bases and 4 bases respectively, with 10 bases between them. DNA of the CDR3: TGTGCCAGCAGTTATGCGGGAATATACAATGAGCAGTTCTTC. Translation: CASSYAGIYNEQFF.

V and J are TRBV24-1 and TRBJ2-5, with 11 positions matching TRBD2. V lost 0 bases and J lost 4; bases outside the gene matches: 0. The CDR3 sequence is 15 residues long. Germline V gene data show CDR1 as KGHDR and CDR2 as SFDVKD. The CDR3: CATSDLTSGGETQYF. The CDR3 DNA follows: TGTGCCACCAGTGATTTGACTAGCGGGGGAGAGACCCAGTACTTC.

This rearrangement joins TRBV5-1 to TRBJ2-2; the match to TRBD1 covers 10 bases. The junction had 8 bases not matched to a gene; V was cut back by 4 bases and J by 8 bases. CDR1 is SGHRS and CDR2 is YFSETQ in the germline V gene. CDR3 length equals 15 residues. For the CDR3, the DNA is TGCGCCAGCAGCGCCGGGACAGGGGATACGGGGGAGCTGTTTTTT. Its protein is CASSAGTGDTGELFF.

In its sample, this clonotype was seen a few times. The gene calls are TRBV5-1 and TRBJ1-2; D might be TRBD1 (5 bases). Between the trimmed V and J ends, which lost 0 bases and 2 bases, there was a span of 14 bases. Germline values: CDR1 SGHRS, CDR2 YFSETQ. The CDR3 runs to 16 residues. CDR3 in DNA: TGCGCCAGCAGCTTGGGGATGGGGGACCGGAACTATGGCTACACCTTC. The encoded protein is CASSLGMGDRNYGYTF. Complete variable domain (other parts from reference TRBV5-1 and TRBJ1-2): KAGVTQTPRYLIKTRGQQVTLSCSPISGHRSVSWYQQTPGQGLQFLFEYFSETQRNKGNFPGRFSGRQFSNSRSEMNVSTLELGDSALYLCASSLGMGDRNYGYTFGSGTRLTVV.

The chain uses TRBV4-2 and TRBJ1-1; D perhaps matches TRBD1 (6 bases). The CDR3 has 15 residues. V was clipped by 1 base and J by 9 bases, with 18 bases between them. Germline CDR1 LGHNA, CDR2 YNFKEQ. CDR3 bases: TGTGCCAGCAGCCAAGTCCTTGGGCAGGGGCTCCAAGCTTTCTTT. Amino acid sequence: CASSQVLGQGLQAFF.

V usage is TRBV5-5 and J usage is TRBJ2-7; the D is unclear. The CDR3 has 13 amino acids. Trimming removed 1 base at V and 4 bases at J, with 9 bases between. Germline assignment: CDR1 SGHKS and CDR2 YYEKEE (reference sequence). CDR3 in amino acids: CASSLRPKYEQYF. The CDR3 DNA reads TGTGCCAGCAGCTTGCGACCGAAATACGAGCAGTACTTC.

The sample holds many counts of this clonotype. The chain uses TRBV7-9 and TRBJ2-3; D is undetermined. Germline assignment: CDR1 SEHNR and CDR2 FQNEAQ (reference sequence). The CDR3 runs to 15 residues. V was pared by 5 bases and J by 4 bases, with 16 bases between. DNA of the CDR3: TGTGCCAGCAGCCAGCGATTCGGTCAGGCAGATACGCAGTATTTT. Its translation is CASSQRFGQADTQYF.

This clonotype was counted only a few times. Here the CDR3 reads CAISPTGVGQGGEQYF. The CDR3 nucleotides are TGTGCCATCAGTCCAACAGGGGTGGGACAGGGTGGTGAGCAGTACTTC. J is TRBJ2-7 and V is TRBV10-3; 9 bases map to TRBD1. The CDR3 loop spans 16 amino acids. Germline CDR1 reads ENHRY; CDR2 reads SYGVKD. The ends lost 5 bases at V and 7 bases at J; junction bases unmatched: 15.

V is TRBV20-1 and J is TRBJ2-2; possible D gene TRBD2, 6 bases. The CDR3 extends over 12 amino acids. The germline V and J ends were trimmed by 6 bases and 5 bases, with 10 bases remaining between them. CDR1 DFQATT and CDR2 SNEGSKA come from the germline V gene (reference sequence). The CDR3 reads CSAGGRTGELFF. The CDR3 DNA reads TGCAGTGCGGGGGGTAGGACCGGGGAGCTGTTTTTT.

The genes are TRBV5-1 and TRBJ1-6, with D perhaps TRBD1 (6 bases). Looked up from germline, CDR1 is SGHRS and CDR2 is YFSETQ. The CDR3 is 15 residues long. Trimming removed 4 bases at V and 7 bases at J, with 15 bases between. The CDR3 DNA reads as TGCGCCAGCAGCCCACCGGGGGGCGGAAATTCACCCCTCCACTTT. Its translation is CASSPPGGGNSPLHF.

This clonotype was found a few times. The CDR3 DNA follows: TGCGCCAGCAGCCAAGGGACAGGGCCTAGCACAGATACGCAGTATTTT. Protein product: CASSQGTGPSTDTQYF. V is TRBV4-3 and J is TRBJ2-3, with 8 bases fitting TRBD1. CDR1 is LGHNA and CDR2 is YSLEER in the germline V gene. CDR3 length equals 16 residues. With V trimmed by 1 base and J by 0 bases, 3 bases remained unmatched.

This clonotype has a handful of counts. The CDR3 sequence: CASSFRGLSTDTQYF. The CDR3 coding sequence is TGCGCCAGCAGCTTTAGGGGGCTCAGCACAGATACGCAGTATTTT. The chain uses TRBV5-1 and TRBJ2-3; 7 bases line up with TRBD1. Germline loops: CDR1 SGHRS, CDR2 YFSETQ. V shed 2 bases, J shed 0 bases, and the junction held 3 bases outside the gene matches. CDR3 length: 15 residues.

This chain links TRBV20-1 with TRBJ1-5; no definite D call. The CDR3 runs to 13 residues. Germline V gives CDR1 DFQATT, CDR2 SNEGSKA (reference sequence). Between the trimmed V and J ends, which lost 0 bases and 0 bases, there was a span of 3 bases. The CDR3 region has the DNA TGCAGTGCTAGAGATAATAGCAATCAGCCCCAGCATTTT. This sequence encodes CSARDNSNQPQHF.